What follows are 9 T cell receptor beta chains derived from one specimen sequenced in a study of T cell repertoires in cytomegalovirus infection. From the reads, TCRdb called clonotypes with MiXCR, one entry per CDR3 protein. The sample contains about 140,000 distinct CDR3 sequences, roughly 6% of which appear only once. Sequencing was done on a sample of PBMCs. The receptors stem from a human donor in good health (CMV status not recorded). Some clones in this sample may be carry-over from other donors' samples.

This clonotype was picked up a small number of times. CDR3 DNA sequence: TGCAGTGCTAGAGTTCCCCGGAGCCAAGAGACCCAGTACTTC. It encodes CSARVPRSQETQYF. V gene TRBV20-1 combines with J gene TRBJ2-5, with unresolved D. This CDR3 contains 14 residues. Germline loops: CDR1 DFQATT, CDR2 SNEGSKA (reference sequence). The V end lost 1 base, the J end lost 1 base, and 10 bases lay between the germline ends.

In its sample, this clonotype was seen many times. The rearrangement uses TRBV7-2 and TRBJ2-1, with TRBD2 matching over 15 bases. Germline V gene lookup returns CDR1 SGHTA and CDR2 FQGNSA. The CDR3 is made up of 17 amino acids. V was pared by 5 bases and J by 8 bases, with 10 bases of the junction left unmatched. CDR3: CASSPLRTSGRGDEQFF. The CDR3 DNA is TGTGCCAGCAGCCCTCTTAGGACTAGCGGGAGGGGCGATGAGCAGTTCTTC.

This clonotype was observed at least ten times. The V and J genes are TRBV7-2 and TRBJ1-1; 8 bases agree with TRBD1. From germline, CDR1 is SGHTA and CDR2 FQGNSA. The CDR3 sequence is 17 residues long. J was trimmed by 2 bases and V by 5 bases; bases with no gene match: 13. This CDR3 reads CASSLRTGSGINTEAFF. The CDR3 region has the DNA TGTGCCAGCAGCCTGCGGACAGGGTCAGGCATAAACACTGAAGCTTTCTTT.

This clonotype came up a few times. The V gene is TRBV15, the J gene TRBJ2-2; D not certain. Germline V gene data show CDR1 as LNHNV and CDR2 as YYDKDF (reference sequence). Trimming left V 0 bases short and J 5 bases short, with 10 bases between. The CDR3 has 15 residues. The CDR3 is CATSREARLTGELFF. CDR3 in DNA: TGTGCCACCAGCAGAGAAGCCAGGTTGACCGGGGAGCTGTTTTTT.

This clonotype showed up many times. This chain connects TRBV7-2 to TRBJ1-3, with TRBD1 as a possible D gene (6 bases). Germline values: CDR1 SGHTA, CDR2 FQGNSA. The CDR3 is 19 residues long. Trimming took 5 bases from V and 0 from J, leaving 23 bases between them. The CDR3 reads CASSANRVSFSHSGNTIYF. The CDR3 coding sequence is TGTGCCAGCAGCGCAAACAGGGTTAGCTTCTCCCACTCTGGAAACACCATATATTTT.

This clonotype was picked up many times. The chain is built from TRBV7-2 and TRBJ1-1; the D is unclear. The ends were cut back, 5 bases at V and 6 bases at J, with 7 bases in the middle. From germline, CDR1 is SGHTA and CDR2 FQGNSA. The CDR3 contains 11 residues. CDR3 DNA sequence: TGTGCCAGCAGCCCAGCCTCTGAAGCTTTCTTT. This translates into CASSPASEAFF.

There are many counts of this clonotype. The V and J genes are TRBV7-2 and TRBJ2-7; D might be TRBD1 or TRBD2, each matching 5 bases. V was clipped by 3 bases and J by 4 bases, with 10 bases between them. Looked up from germline, CDR1 is SGHTA and CDR2 is FQGNSA. The CDR3 contains 13 residues. The CDR3 protein is CASSFGTGYEQYF. The DNA for the CDR3 is TGTGCCAGCAGCTTCGGGACGGGGTACGAGCAGTACTTC.

The chain recombines TRBV19 with TRBJ1-2; 8 nucleotides agree with TRBD1. Trimming cost V 5 bases and J 5 bases; bases outside gene matches: 10. The CDR3 extends over 15 amino acids. CDR1 LNHDA and CDR2 SQIVND come from the germline V gene (reference sequence). DNA of the CDR3: TGTGCCAGTAGTGCGGGCTCGACAGGGGATTATGGCTACACCTTC. It yields the protein CASSAGSTGDYGYTF.

This clonotype occurred many times. V usage is TRBV7-2 and J usage is TRBJ2-1, with 7 nucleotides matching TRBD2. The CDR3 runs to 14 residues. Germline V gives CDR1 SGHTA, CDR2 FQGNSA. V lost 4 bases to trimming and J lost 6 bases; unmatched junction nucleotides: 6. The CDR3 coding sequence is TGTGCCAGCAGCTCGGGACTAAGCCCCAATGAGCAGTTCTTC. Translated: CASSSGLSPNEQFF.